This T cell receptor beta chain was profiled in a study of blood T cell repertoires in COVID-19. Study summary: Specimens from acute and convalescent COVID-19 originated in the United States, Italy and Spain. In each case, the material was cDNA or gDNA derived from T cells, B-cell-depleted T cells, or PBMCs.

Original processing methods: For nucleated cells, counts were estimated from reference gene primer amplification. Produced via immunoSEQ multiplex PCR; TCRdb's table is partial and in-frame only. The V and J calls and clone size are taken from that table; D and trimming were inferred from the DNA. The top ten hold roughly 13% of the sample, which has approximately 170,000 clones, approximately 82% seen once. Trimming removed 1 base from V and 7 bases from J, with 11 bases in between. The CDR3 runs 13 residues. Germline V gene sequence: CDR1 SGDLS, CDR2 YYNGEE. This clone was detected only a few times.

The TCR was taken from a man aged 65 to 85 who had recovered from COVID-19. The specimen sequenced was peripheral blood. The V and J genes are TRBV9 and TRBJ1-2; D may be TRBD1 (5 bases). CDR3 DNA: TGTGCCAGCAGCGTACAGGGTATAGGTGGCTACACCTTC. It translates to CASSVQGIGGYTF.